This entry is about one T cell receptor beta chain. This specimen belongs to a study of blood T cell repertoires in COVID-19. The wider study: The study drew acute and convalescent COVID-19 samples from the United States, Italy and Spain. The analysed material was cDNA or gDNA that came from T cells, B-cell-depleted T cells, or PBMCs.

The germline gives CDR1 GTSNPN, CDR2 SVGIG (reference sequence). The CDR3 is made up of 13 amino acids. Trimming removed 4 bases from V and 2 bases from J, with 11 bases in between. In the original workflow: Nucleated cell number was recorded as an estimate derived from reference gene primer amplification. Data came from immunoSEQ multiplex PCR; TCRdb stores just in-frame clones and leaves some out. The V and J calls and clone size come from that table; D and trimming were worked out from the DNA. The data show around 31,000 clones, with more than 80% seen just once and roughly 15% held by the top ten.

This TCR came from a man older than 75 with acute or convalescent COVID-19. The specimen was peripheral blood. The chain has TRBV30 and TRBJ1-2, with a weak D call TRBD1 (5 bases). The CDR3 DNA reads TGTGCCTGGATGGGGGGACGGAACTATGGCTACACCTTC. Its protein is CAWMGGRNYGYTF.